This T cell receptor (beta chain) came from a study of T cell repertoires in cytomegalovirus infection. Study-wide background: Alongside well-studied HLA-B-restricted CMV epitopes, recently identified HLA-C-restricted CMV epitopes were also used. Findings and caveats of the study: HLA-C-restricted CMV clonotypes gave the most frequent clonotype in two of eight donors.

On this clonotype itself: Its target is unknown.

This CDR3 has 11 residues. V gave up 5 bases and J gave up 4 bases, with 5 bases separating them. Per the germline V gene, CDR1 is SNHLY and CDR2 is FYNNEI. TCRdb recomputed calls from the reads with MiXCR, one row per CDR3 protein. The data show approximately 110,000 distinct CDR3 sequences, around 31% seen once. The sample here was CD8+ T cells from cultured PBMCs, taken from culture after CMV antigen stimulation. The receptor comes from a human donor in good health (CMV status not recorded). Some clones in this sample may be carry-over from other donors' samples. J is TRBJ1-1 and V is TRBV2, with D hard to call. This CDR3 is CASSLITEAFF. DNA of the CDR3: TGTGCCAGCAGTTTGATCACTGAAGCTTTCTTT. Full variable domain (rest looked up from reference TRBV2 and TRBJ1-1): EPEVTQTPSHQVTQMGQEVILRCVPISNHLYFYWYRQILGQKVEFLVSFYNNEISEKSEIFDDQFSVERPDGSNFTLKIRSTKLEDSAMYFCASSLITEAFFGQGTRLTVV.